The 29 T cell receptor beta chains given below trace back to one sample, sequenced in a study of CD8+ T cells in alopecia areata. Extracted RNA was reverse transcribed into cDNA, the sequencing template. Data came from immunoSEQ multiplex PCR; TCRdb stores just in-frame clones and leaves some out. Of 55,000 to 75,000 clones in the sample, about 44% are singletons; the top ten hold about 17%. The sequenced sample was CD8+ T cells sorted from blood, obtained at week 0. These receptors were taken from a human donor with alopecia areata.

The genes are TRBV11-1 and TRBJ2-1; 9 bases are shared with TRBD2. This CDR3 is 15 amino acids long. The ends lost 5 bases at V and 0 bases at J; junction bases unmatched: 2. Germline-derived CDR1 and CDR2 are SGHAT and FQDESV (reference sequence). DNA of the CDR3: TGTGCCAGCAGCCAAGCGGGAGGCTCCTACAATGAGCAGTTCTTC. Translation gives CASSQAGGSYNEQFF.

V usage is TRBV7-9 and J usage is TRBJ2-5; D might be TRBD2 (5 bases). The germline V and J ends were trimmed by 2 bases and 5 bases, with 12 bases remaining between them. Germline CDR1 is SEHNR and CDR2 is FQNEAQ (reference sequence). The length of the CDR3 is 14 residues. Written as DNA, the CDR3 is TGTGCCAGCAGCTTAAGAGGACTCTCGGAGACCCAGTACTTC. This codes for CASSLRGLSETQYF.

This clone showed up just a few times. The chain employs TRBV16 and TRBJ1-2; weak D call: TRBD1 (6 bases). Trimming removed 4 bases from V and 0 bases from J, with 15 bases in between. The CDR3 has 16 residues. Germline CDR1 KGHSY, CDR2 FQNENV. In nucleotides, the CDR3 is TGTGCCAGCAGCCTAAATCTGGGGGGCTCTAACTATGGCTACACCTTC. Protein: CASSLNLGGSNYGYTF.

The V gene is TRBV6-5, the J gene TRBJ1-5; D is unclear. V was trimmed by 6 bases and J by 0 bases, leaving 6 bases between them. From germline, CDR1 is MNHEY and CDR2 SVGAGI. This CDR3 spans 13 amino acids. In DNA, the CDR3 is TGTGCCAGCAGCCCCCGTAGCAATCAGCCCCAGCATTTT. Residues: CASSPRSNQPQHF.

At least ten counts were recorded for this clone. The chain couples TRBV28 to TRBJ2-7, with no clear D. Trimming left V 7 bases short and J 4 bases short, with 17 bases between. Germline values: CDR1 MDHEN, CDR2 SYDVKM. The CDR3 loop spans 14 amino acids. The CDR3 DNA reads as TGTGCCAGCATTGCCAAACCGGGTTTTTACGAGCAGTACTTC. Translated, it gives CASIAKPGFYEQYF.

There are a few counts of this clone. The chain joins TRBV29-1 to TRBJ1-2, with D possibly being TRBD1 (5 bases). V dropped 6 bases and J dropped 9 bases, with 14 bases sitting between them. This CDR3 contains 11 residues. Germline V gene lookup returns CDR1 SQVTM and CDR2 ANQGSEA. CDR3 in amino acids: CSVGTGSSYTF. DNA of the CDR3: TGCAGCGTGGGGACGGGCTCGAGCTACACCTTC.

J is TRBJ1-2 and V is TRBV30; 8 nucleotides agree with TRBD1. With V trimmed by 3 bases and J by 6 bases, 6 bases remained unmatched. Looked up from germline, CDR1 is GTSNPN and CDR2 is SVGIG (reference sequence). There are 13 residues in the CDR3. The CDR3 bases are TGTGCCTGGAGCAGGGGGCGAGGGGATGGCTACACCTTC. Protein product: CAWSRGRGDGYTF. Full variable domain (rest looked up from reference TRBV30 and TRBJ1-2): SQTIHQWPATLVQPVGSPLSLECTVEGTSNPNLYWYRQAAGRGLQLLFYSVGIGQISSEVPQNLSASRPQDRQFILSSKKLLLSDSGFYLCAWSRGRGDGYTFGSGTRLTVV.

The rearrangement uses TRBV4-1 and TRBJ2-5; 7 positions agree with TRBD1. The trim removed 4 bases at V and 4 bases at J, leaving 6 bases unmatched. The CDR3 has 14 residues. CDR1 is MGHRA and CDR2 is YSYEKL in the germline V gene. The CDR3 loop is CASSRTGVGETQYF. For the CDR3, the DNA is TGCGCCAGCAGCCGAACAGGGGTTGGAGAGACCCAGTACTTC.

A note on this clone: At the DNA level, this CDR3 is encoded by other sequences in the same sample as well. V is TRBV9 and J is TRBJ2-3; perhaps TRBD2 as D (6 bases). Germline lookup yields CDR1 SGDLS and CDR2 YYNGEE. The CDR3 extends over 15 amino acids. V lost 0 bases, J lost 0 bases, and 8 bases lay in between. The DNA for the CDR3 is TGTGCCAGCAGCGTAGCAGGGACTAGCACAGATACGCAGTATTTT. Its protein is CASSVAGTSTDTQYF.

This chain uses TRBV9 with TRBJ2-2, with a weak D call TRBD2 (6 bases). The CDR3 sequence is 12 residues long. V was trimmed by 4 bases and J by 7 bases, leaving 8 bases between them. Germline V CDR1 and CDR2: SGDLS, YYNGEE. The CDR3 here is CASSSGDGELFF. DNA for the CDR3: TGTGCCAGCAGCTCGGGGGACGGGGAGCTGTTTTTT.

This clone was observed a few times. This sequence joins TRBV4-3 and TRBJ2-5, with D maybe TRBD1 (7 bases). The germline CDR1 and CDR2 sequences are LGHNA and YSLEER. This CDR3 has 15 amino acids. Between the trimmed V and J ends, which lost 0 bases and 4 bases, there was a span of 12 bases. The CDR3 sequence: CASSQDGGGRETQYF. CDR3 nucleotides: TGCGCCAGCAGCCAAGATGGAGGGGGCAGAGAGACCCAGTACTTC.

The chain is built from TRBV6-5 and TRBJ2-6, with TRBD1 matching 11 bases. J lost 18 bases, V lost 2 bases, and 6 bases had no gene match. This CDR3 contains 13 residues. Germline lookup yields CDR1 MNHEY and CDR2 SVGAGI. This CDR3 is CASSYRGQGVATF. The CDR3 DNA follows: TGTGCCAGCAGTTACAGGGGACAGGGGGTGGCGACTTTC.

This chain connects TRBV6-6 to TRBJ2-5, with D possibly matching TRBD2 (5 bases). The germline gives CDR1 MNHNY, CDR2 SVGAGI (reference sequence). The CDR3 has 13 amino acids. The V end was cut by 7 bases, the J end by 0 bases, with 9 bases between. DNA of the CDR3: TGTGCCAGCAAACGGCGGGACCAAGAGACCCAGTACTTC. Protein sequence: CASKRRDQETQYF.

The chain combines TRBV6-5 with TRBJ2-7, with 7 nucleotides matching TRBD1. The CDR3 loop spans 14 amino acids. Germline loops: CDR1 MNHEY, CDR2 SVGAGI. The V segment lost 0 bases and the J segment 4 bases; nucleotides outside the gene matches: 3. The chain's CDR3 is CASSYSNRGYEQYF. The CDR3 DNA is TGTGCCAGCAGTTACTCAAACAGGGGTTACGAGCAGTACTTC.

The V gene is TRBV19, the J gene TRBJ2-7; 9 bases fit TRBD1. The CDR3 runs to 15 residues. Germline trimming cut 5 bases from V and 6 bases from J; bases unmatched to any gene: 11. The V gene's germline CDR1 is LNHDA and CDR2 SQIVND (reference sequence). CDR3 residues: CASSPWGTGSSEQYF. CDR3 DNA: TGTGCCAGTAGTCCCTGGGGGACAGGGTCGTCCGAGCAGTACTTC.

The chain carries TRBV30 and TRBJ2-7; 9 bases align to TRBD1. J gave up 2 bases and V 1 base, and 3 bases lay outside the gene matches. The CDR3 is made up of 14 amino acids. CDR1 GTSNPN and CDR2 SVGIG come from the germline V gene (reference sequence). The CDR3, as DNA: TGTGCCTGGAGTGCCCACAGGGGGCCCTACGAGCAGTACTTC. The encoded protein is CAWSAHRGPYEQYF.

The chain recombines TRBV9 with TRBJ2-3, with 8 bases identical to TRBD2. The junction had 4 bases not matched to a gene; V was cut back by 3 bases and J by 4 bases. CDR3 length: 14 residues. Germline V gives CDR1 SGDLS, CDR2 YYNGEE. DNA for the CDR3: TGTGCCAGCAGCGCCGGCGGGGGGCCAGATACGCAGTATTTT. Translated, it gives CASSAGGGPDTQYF.

This chain connects TRBV7-9 to TRBJ2-5, with 7 bases that match TRBD2. Per germline, CDR1 SEHNR and CDR2 FQNEAQ (reference sequence). The CDR3 runs 13 residues. V was pared by 3 bases and J by 5 bases, with 3 bases of the junction left unmatched. CDR3 in DNA: TGTGCCAGCAGCTTGCTAGCGGAGGAGACCCAGTACTTC. It yields the protein CASSLLAEETQYF. The full variable domain, with the rest looked up from reference TRBV7-9 and TRBJ2-5, is DTGVSQNPRHKITKRGQNVTFRCDPISEHNRLYWYRQTLGQGPEFLTYFQNEAQLEKSRLLSDRFSAERPKGSFSTLEIQRTEQGDSAMYLCASSLLAEETQYFGPGTRLLVL.

V is TRBV29-1 and J is TRBJ2-7, with D tentatively TRBD2 (6 bases). In germline, CDR1 is SQVTM, CDR2 ANQGSEA. With 1 base removed from V and 1 base from J, the gap between germline ends came to 11 bases. The CDR3 is 14 amino acids. DNA of the CDR3: TGCAGCGTTGAAGCGCCTAGCGAGTCCTACGAGCAGTACTTC. Encoded protein: CSVEAPSESYEQYF.

The CDR3 nucleotides read TGTGCCAGCAGTTTAAGGTCCGGGGGTCAGCCCCAGCATTTT. This translates into CASSLRSGGQPQHF. V is TRBV27 and J is TRBJ1-5; maybe TRBD1 (5 bases). The CDR3 runs to 14 residues. Trimming pared 2 bases from V and 6 bases from J, leaving 11 bases between. The germline V gene encodes CDR1 MNHEY and CDR2 SMNVEV (reference sequence).

The chain recombines TRBV28 with TRBJ2-7; D gene ambiguous. The CDR3 length is 13 residues. Per the germline V gene, CDR1 is MDHEN and CDR2 is SYDVKM. Trimming removed 3 bases from V and 2 bases from J, with 8 bases in between. CDR3 DNA: TGTGCCAGCAGTTTCTTGGCTACCTACGAGCAGTACTTC. Translation: CASSFLATYEQYF.

V is TRBV7-2 and J is TRBJ2-7, with 13 bases fitting TRBD2. Germline V lookup: CDR1 SGHTA, CDR2 FQGNSA. The CDR3 has 15 amino acids. V was pared by 5 bases and J by 3 bases, with 4 bases of the junction left unmatched. CDR3 in amino acids: CASSPRTSGSYEQYF. CDR3 DNA sequence: TGTGCCAGCAGCCCACGGACTAGCGGGAGCTACGAGCAGTACTTC.

The chain links TRBV5-1 to TRBJ2-3; TRBD1 might be the D (5 bases). Trimming shortened V by 4 bases and J by 4 bases, and 16 bases separated the two germline ends. The CDR3 totals 15 residues. The V gene's germline CDR1 is SGHRS and CDR2 YFSETQ. The CDR3 nucleotides read TGCGCCAGCAGCGGAACATTCCCCAGGGCAGATACGCAGTATTTT. It translates to CASSGTFPRADTQYF. Full variable domain (rest looked up from reference TRBV5-1 and TRBJ2-3): KAGVTQTPRYLIKTRGQQVTLSCSPISGHRSVSWYQQTPGQGLQFLFEYFSETQRNKGNFPGRFSGRQFSNSRSEMNVSTLELGDSALYLCASSGTFPRADTQYFGPGTRLTVL.

The genes are TRBV5-1 and TRBJ2-7; D remains unclear. Per the germline V gene, CDR1 is SGHRS and CDR2 is YFSETQ. V dropped 4 bases and J dropped 7 bases, with 9 bases sitting between them. The CDR3 loop spans 11 amino acids. CDR3 sequence reads: CASSMEREQYF. The DNA for the CDR3 is TGCGCCAGCAGCATGGAACGGGAGCAGTACTTC.

This clone was counted between two and nine times. The CDR3 nucleotides read TGTGCCAGCAGTGAATTCGGGGGGCCCGCAGATACGCAGTATTTT. It codes for CASSEFGGPADTQYF. The chain has TRBV6-1 and TRBJ2-3; D perhaps matches TRBD2 (7 bases). The V end was cut by 2 bases, the J end by 4 bases, with 13 bases between. Germline V gene lookup returns CDR1 MNHNS and CDR2 SASEGT. CDR3 length: 15 residues.

The chain joins TRBV5-1 to TRBJ1-5; 11 positions match TRBD1. The length of the CDR3 is 17 residues. V shed 1 base and J 5 bases; nucleotides not matched to a gene: 8. Germline values: CDR1 SGHRS, CDR2 YFSETQ. CDR3 nucleotides: TGCGCCAGCAGCTTGTCAACGGGACAGGGGGTTGATCAGCCCCAGCATTTT. It translates to CASSLSTGQGVDQPQHF.

The CDR3 reads CASSETGGTEAFF. CDR3 nucleotide sequence: TGTGCCAGCAGTGAGACAGGGGGGACTGAAGCTTTCTTT. The rearrangement links TRBV13 to TRBJ1-1; TRBD1 matches 9 bases. Germline assignment: CDR1 PRHDT and CDR2 FYEKMQ (reference sequence). Trimming at V came to 6 bases and at J to 5 bases, leaving 4 bases not matched to a gene. This CDR3 is 13 amino acids long.

The chain joins TRBV27 to TRBJ1-1; D perhaps matches TRBD1 (5 bases). Trimming removed 8 bases from V and 1 base from J, with 17 bases in between. Germline values: CDR1 MNHEY, CDR2 SMNVEV (reference sequence). The CDR3 has 15 amino acids. The chain's CDR3 is CASSLGVGPNTEAFF. The CDR3 DNA sequence: TGTGCCAGCTCCCTTGGGGTGGGGCCGAACACTGAAGCTTTCTTT.

This chain uses TRBV7-8 with TRBJ2-2; TRBD1 agrees at 7 bases. The CDR3 is made up of 17 amino acids. With V trimmed by 5 bases and J by 2 bases, 11 bases remained unmatched. From germline, CDR1 is SGHVS and CDR2 FQNEAQ. CDR3 residues: CASSRERQGPNTGELFF. The CDR3 nucleotides read TGTGCCAGCAGCCGAGAACGACAGGGACCAAACACCGGGGAGCTGTTTTTT. The full variable domain, rest sourced from reference TRBV7-8 and TRBJ2-2, is GAGVSQSPRYKVAKRGQDVALRCDPISGHVSLFWYQQALGQGPEFLTYFQNEAQLDKSGLPSDRFFAERPEGSVSTLKIQRTQQEDSAVYLCASSRERQGPNTGELFFGEGSRLTVL.